A single sample gave rise to the 4 T cell receptor beta chains below, sequenced in a study of beta chain features in type 1 diabetes. Their cognate antigens are unknown. As every portion of the isolated RNA was reverse transcribed, the sequencing read expressed TCRB transcripts. The protocol was immunoSEQ multiplex PCR, while the TCRdb copy is restricted to in-frame clones and leaves out a portion. The sample contains some 110,000 clones, about a sixth of which appear only once. General study results and limits: The study found moderately but significantly shorter TCRB CDR3s in all four CD4+ subsets of Type 1 diabetes patients.

Material: central memory CD4+ T cells from blood. Receptors were obtained from a young man with type 1 diabetes.

This chain joins TRBV5-6 and TRBJ2-5, with 8 bases matching TRBD1. The DNA end lines up better with TRBJ2-7; the J call may be wrong. Germline CDR1 and CDR2: SGHDT and YYEEEE. This CDR3 has 14 residues. In nucleotides, the CDR3 is TGTGCCAGCAGCTTTGGACAGGGCCGATACGAGCAGTACTTC. Encoded protein: CASSFGQGRYEQYF.

This chain links TRBV7-9 with TRBJ2-1; TRBD1 aligns across 9 bases. Trimming cost V 5 bases and J 3 bases; bases outside gene matches: 8. The germline CDR1 and CDR2 sequences are SEHNR and FQNEAQ (reference sequence). The CDR3 is 16 residues long. The CDR3 bases are TGTGCCAGCAGCCGTGGGGACAGGGAGTACTACAATGAGCAGTTCTTC. This sequence encodes CASSRGDREYYNEQFF.

This chain connects TRBV29-1 to TRBJ1-2; D call uncertain. This CDR3 is 8 amino acids long. Trimming cost V 7 bases and J 6 bases, with 3 bases left between them. Germline CDR1 is SQVTM and CDR2 is ANQGSEA. The CDR3, as DNA: TGCAGCGCAGATGGCTACACCTTC. It codes for CSADGYTF.

The chain uses TRBV6-5 and TRBJ2-3; D is perhaps TRBD1 (6 bases). Deletions cut 7 bases from V and 1 base from J, with 12 bases between. Germline lookup yields CDR1 MNHEY and CDR2 SVGAGI. The CDR3 runs to 14 residues. The CDR3: CASIQTGGTDTQYF. In DNA form, the CDR3 reads TGTGCCAGCATTCAGACAGGCGGCACAGATACGCAGTATTTT.